This record concerns one TCR beta chain sequence. As yet, its antigen is unknown. Here immunoSEQ multiplex PCR was the method, and the copy in TCRdb shows in-frame clones only, minus some. The table shows approximately 210,000 clones, with around nine tenths occurring only once. This sample is part of a study of cytomegalovirus exposure and HLA in healthy donors. Whole-study findings and limits: As confirmed in vitro, three CMV-associated chains were specific for CMV antigens. There were some public TCRs occurring in many donors, but most TCR sequences were rare.

The germline V gene has CDR1 MNHEY and CDR2 SMNVEV (reference sequence). This CDR3 is 14 amino acids long. Trimming at V came to 2 bases and at J to 6 bases, leaving 3 bases not matched to a gene. Sequencing input: PBMCs. The V call is TRBV27, the J call TRBJ2-1, with 8 bases that match TRBD2. The receptor was derived from a woman younger than 30 in good health and CMV-seronegative. CDR3 loop: CASSLTGTSNEQFF. For the CDR3, the DNA is TGTGCCAGCAGTTTAACCGGGACTAGCAATGAGCAGTTCTTC.